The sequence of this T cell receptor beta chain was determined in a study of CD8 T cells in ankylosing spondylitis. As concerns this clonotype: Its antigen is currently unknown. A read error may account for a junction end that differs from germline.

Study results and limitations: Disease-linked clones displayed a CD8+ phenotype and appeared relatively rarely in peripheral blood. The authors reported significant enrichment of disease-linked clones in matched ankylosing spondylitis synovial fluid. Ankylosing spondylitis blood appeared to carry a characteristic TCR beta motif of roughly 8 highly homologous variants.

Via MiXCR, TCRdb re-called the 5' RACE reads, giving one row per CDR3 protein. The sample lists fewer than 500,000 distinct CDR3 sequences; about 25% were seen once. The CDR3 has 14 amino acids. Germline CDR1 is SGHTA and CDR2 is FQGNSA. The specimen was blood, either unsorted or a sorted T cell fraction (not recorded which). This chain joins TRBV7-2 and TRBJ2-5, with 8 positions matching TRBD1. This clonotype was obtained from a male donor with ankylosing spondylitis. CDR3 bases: TGTGCCAGCAGCGTAGCAGGGGGCTCGGAGACCCAGTACTTC. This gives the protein CASSVAGGSETQYF. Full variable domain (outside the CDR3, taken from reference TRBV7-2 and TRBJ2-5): GAGVSQSPSNKVTEKGKDVELRCDPISGHTALYWYRQSLGQGLEFLIYFQGNSAPDKSGLPSDRFSAERTGGSVSTLTIQRTQQEDSAVYLCASSVAGGSETQYFGPGTRLLVL.